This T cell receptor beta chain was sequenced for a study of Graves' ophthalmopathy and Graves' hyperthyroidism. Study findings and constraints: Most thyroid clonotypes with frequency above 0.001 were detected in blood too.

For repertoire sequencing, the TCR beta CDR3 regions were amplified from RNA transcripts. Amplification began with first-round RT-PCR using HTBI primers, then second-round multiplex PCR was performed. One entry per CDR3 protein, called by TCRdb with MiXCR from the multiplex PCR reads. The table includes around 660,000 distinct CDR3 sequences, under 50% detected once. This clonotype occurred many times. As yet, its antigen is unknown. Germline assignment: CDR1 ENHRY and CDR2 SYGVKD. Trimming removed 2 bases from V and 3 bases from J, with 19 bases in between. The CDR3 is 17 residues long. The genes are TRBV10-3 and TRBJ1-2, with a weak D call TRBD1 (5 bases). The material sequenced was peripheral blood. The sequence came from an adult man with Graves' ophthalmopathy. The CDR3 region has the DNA TGTGCCATCAGTGAGGGCCCAACTCCGGTAGGGGACTATGGCTACACCTTC. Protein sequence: CAISEGPTPVGDYGYTF.